Here is one T cell receptor beta chain with its context. The ends lost 0 bases at V and 6 bases at J; junction bases unmatched: 15. The CDR3 loop spans 19 amino acids. Germline V gives CDR1 SGDLS, CDR2 YYNGEE. The data belong to a study of control samples from healthy donors and cancer patients. Profiling relied on immunoSEQ multiplex PCR, and the TCRdb table lists in-frame clones only, not all of them. The sample yields under 150,000 clones, about nine tenths seen once. The sequenced sample was blood. The chain carries TRBV9 and TRBJ2-7, with TRBD2 matching 13 bases. The sequence was obtained from a man younger than 40 in good health. CDR3 sequence: CASSVGGDCRTSGSCEQYF. Written as DNA, the CDR3 is TGTGCCAGCAGCGTAGGTGGGGATTGTAGGACTAGCGGGAGTTGCGAGCAGTACTTC.